The rows below give T cell receptor beta chains drawn from one sample of a study of blood T cells in healthy people across ages. TCRdb analysed the 5' RACE reads with MiXCR anew, one entry per CDR3 protein. The repertoire holds hundreds of thousands of distinct CDR3 sequences, with more than 20% as singletons. This same sample was also part of a study on T cells of mothers and their children.

Sample: blood. The receptor set was obtained from a boy aged 5-17 years in good health. Each CDR3 is given without its conserved first and last residue. The order of the fields is clone size, D gene, J gene, V gene, CDR3 protein. The D gene is left open where the match is weak. The size of a clone is reported for some rows only, either as once, few or many, or as a class for expanded clones.

clone size: .
D gene: .
J gene: TRBJ2-6
V gene: TRBV9
CDR3 protein: ASSPHYSGANVLT

clone size: few
D gene: .
J gene: TRBJ1-6
V gene: TRBV12-3/TRBV12-4
CDR3 protein: ASSAGQLNSPLH

clone size: few
D gene: .
J gene: .
V gene: TRBV5-6
CDR3 protein: ASSLVQSTYEQY

clone size: few
D gene: .
J gene: TRBJ1-1
V gene: TRBV7-2
CDR3 protein: ASSLVKHTEAF

clone size: few
D gene: .
J gene: TRBJ2-2
V gene: TRBV6-5
CDR3 protein: ASRQGSDGELF

clone size: .
D gene: .
J gene: .
V gene: TRBV6-5
CDR3 protein: ASSLRLVGIDEQF

clone size: .
D gene: TRBD1
J gene: TRBJ2-2
V gene: TRBV4-3
CDR3 protein: ASSQESGTGVSGELF

clone size: .
D gene: .
J gene: TRBJ1-2
V gene: TRBV7-9
CDR3 protein: ASSLSQGSSGYT

clone size: few
D gene: .
J gene: TRBJ1-4
V gene: TRBV5-1
CDR3 protein: ASKEDSNEKLF

clone size: .
D gene: .
J gene: .
V gene: TRBV4-3
CDR3 protein: ASSQEEFEGGSYEQY

clone size: .
D gene: TRBD2
J gene: TRBJ2-1
V gene: TRBV5-5
CDR3 protein: ASSLGDVVAGVRNEQF

clone size: .
D gene: .
J gene: TRBJ2-7
V gene: TRBV6-6
CDR3 protein: ASSLTGRPYEQY

clone size: .
D gene: .
J gene: TRBJ1-4
V gene: TRBV5-5
CDR3 protein: ASSLAAGEKLF

clone size: few
D gene: TRBD2
J gene: TRBJ2-5
V gene: TRBV11-1
CDR3 protein: ASNLFLAGDQETQY

clone size: few
D gene: .
J gene: TRBJ2-5
V gene: TRBV20-1
CDR3 protein: SAQPGTSGAETQY

clone size: many
D gene: TRBD1
J gene: TRBJ1-1
V gene: TRBV7-2
CDR3 protein: ASSLTGVNTEAF

clone size: .
D gene: TRBD2
J gene: TRBJ2-3
V gene: TRBV20-1
CDR3 protein: SARASGGPLTDTQY